Listed below are T cell receptor beta chains from one sample, sequenced in a study of T cells in Graves' hyperthyroidism and ophthalmopathy. MiXCR was run by TCRdb on the multiplex PCR reads, yielding one entry per CDR3 protein. There are 550,000 to 600,000 distinct CDR3 sequences in the sample; approximately 44% occur only once, and roughly 19% lies in the top ten. Sequenced material: peripheral blood or thyroid tissue (not recorded which). These receptors originate from an adult woman with Graves' disease, either hyperthyroidism or ophthalmopathy (not recorded which). Both conserved end residues are part of each CDR3. A D gene is named only where the DNA matches it firmly. The size of a clone is reported for some rows only, either as once, few or many, or as a class for expanded clones.

cdr3_aa: CASSTRWRGYSGANVLTF
cdr3_nt: TGTGCCAGTAGTACCCGATGGAGGGGGTACTCTGGGGCCAACGTCCTGACTTTC
d_call: .
v_call: TRBV19
j_call: TRBJ2-6
clone_size: .

cdr3_aa: CASSWGSGQGGEKLFF
cdr3_nt: TGTGCCAGCAGTTGGGGATCGGGACAGGGTGGTGAAAAACTGTTTTTT
d_call: TRBD1
v_call: TRBV28
j_call: TRBJ1-4
clone_size: few

cdr3_aa: CAISEGLVSGNTIYF
cdr3_nt: TGTGCCATCAGTGAGGGTCTGGTCTCTGGAAACACCATATATTTT
d_call: .
v_call: TRBV10-3
j_call: TRBJ1-3
clone_size: .

cdr3_aa: CASSLDEGSSEQYF
cdr3_nt: TGTGCCAGCAGCTTAGATGAAGGGAGTAGTGAGCAGTACTTC
d_call: .
v_call: TRBV7-9
j_call: TRBJ2-7
clone_size: many

cdr3_aa: CASSPSGLSTGELFF
cdr3_nt: TGTGCCAGCAGCCCTTCGGGACTGAGCACCGGGGAGCTGTTTTTT
d_call: .
v_call: TRBV7-3
j_call: TRBJ2-2
clone_size: many

cdr3_aa: CASSEVGIGEAFF
cdr3_nt: TGCGCCAGCAGTGAGGTCGGCATTGGTGAAGCTTTCTTT
d_call: .
v_call: TRBV10-2
j_call: TRBJ1-1
clone_size: .

cdr3_aa: CASSQTGTNYGYTF
cdr3_nt: TGCGCCAGCAGCCAGACGGGGACTAACTATGGCTACACCTTC
d_call: .
v_call: TRBV10-2
j_call: TRBJ1-2
clone_size: .

cdr3_aa: CASSLTGAANYGYTF
cdr3_nt: TGTGCCAGCAGCTTAACAGGGGCAGCTAACTATGGCTACACCTTC
d_call: TRBD1
v_call: TRBV7-2
j_call: TRBJ1-2
clone_size: .

cdr3_aa: CASSGTGGGGYTF
cdr3_nt: TGTGCCAGCAGCGGGACAGGGGGCGGAGGCTACACCTTC
d_call: TRBD1
v_call: TRBV9
j_call: TRBJ1-2
clone_size: once

cdr3_aa: CASSIRQGDGGDQYF
cdr3_nt: TGTGCCAGCAGCATAAGACAGGGGGACGGTGGTGATCAGTACTTC
d_call: TRBD1
v_call: TRBV7-8
j_call: TRBJ2-7
clone_size: .

cdr3_aa: CASSHTRTSGSYEQYF
cdr3_nt: TGTGCCAGCAGCCATACGCGGACTAGCGGGAGCTACGAGCAGTACTTC
d_call: TRBD2
v_call: TRBV25-1
j_call: TRBJ2-7
clone_size: many